This section outlines one T cell receptor beta chain sequence together with its context. The antigen remains unidentified. The data stem from a study of shared clonotypes between healthy human individuals. Repertoires were generated with immunoSEQ multiplex PCR, while TCRdb's copy carries only in-frame clones and drops some. Among 2 million to 2.5 million clones listed, 90% to 95% were seen once. CD45RO-negative, CCR7-positively selected cells formed the naive CD8 fraction, excluding terminally differentiated effector memory CD45RA+ cells. Points from the study as a whole: Only blood underwent sampling, and tissue repertoires likely differ.

The sample comprised naive CD8+ T cells from PBMCs. The TCR sequence derives from a man aged 18 to 35 in good health. Some clones in this sample may be carry-over from other donors' samples.

CDR3 nucleotides: TGTGCCATCAGCGGGAGACAGGCCTCCTACAATGAGCAGTTCTTC. It is translated as CAISGRQASYNEQFF. The chain joins TRBV10-3 to TRBJ2-1; D is possibly TRBD1 or TRBD2 (6 bases each). Trimming shortened V by 6 bases and J by 0 bases, and 12 bases separated the two germline ends. Germline V gene sequence: CDR1 ENHRY, CDR2 SYGVKD. The CDR3 runs to 15 residues.